Listed here are 3 T cell receptor beta chains from one sample, sequenced in a study of T cell changes during pregnancy in multiple sclerosis. Using immunoSEQ multiplex PCR, the repertoire was profiled, and TCRdb retains in-frame clones only, with some absent. The sample lists 91,000 or so clones, over 85% occurring once. The source was peripheral blood, collected after pregnancy. The receptors were sampled from a female donor with multiple sclerosis, enrolled in a pregnancy study.

V usage is TRBV5-1 and J usage is TRBJ2-2, with a tentative D call TRBD2 (5 bases). CDR1 is SGHRS and CDR2 is YFSETQ in the germline V gene. The CDR3 extends over 14 amino acids. The germline V and J ends were trimmed by 3 bases and 4 bases, with 10 bases remaining between them. The CDR3 is CASSSLDSTGELFF. The DNA of the CDR3 is TGCGCCAGCAGCTCACTAGATAGCACCGGGGAGCTGTTTTTT. The full variable domain, completed using reference TRBV5-1 and TRBJ2-2, is KAGVTQTPRYLIKTRGQQVTLSCSPISGHRSVSWYQQTPGQGLQFLFEYFSETQRNKGNFPGRFSGRQFSNSRSEMNVSTLELGDSALYLCASSSLDSTGELFFGEGSRLTVL.

This chain links TRBV18 with TRBJ2-7, with no clear D. Germline V gene lookup returns CDR1 KGHSH and CDR2 LQKENI. Trimming stripped 1 base from V and 5 bases from J, with 9 bases between. This CDR3 spans 13 amino acids. CDR3: CASSPQRGDEQYF. The CDR3 bases are TGTGCCAGCTCACCACAGAGAGGTGACGAGCAGTACTTC.

V is TRBV4-3 and J is TRBJ2-7; 8 bases map to TRBD2. CDR3 length equals 13 residues. The germline gives CDR1 LGHNA, CDR2 YSLEER. J was trimmed by 5 bases and V by 3 bases; bases with no gene match: 3. The CDR3 loop reads CASSQGLEDEQYF. CDR3 sequence (DNA): TGCGCCAGCAGCCAGGGACTAGAAGACGAGCAGTACTTC.